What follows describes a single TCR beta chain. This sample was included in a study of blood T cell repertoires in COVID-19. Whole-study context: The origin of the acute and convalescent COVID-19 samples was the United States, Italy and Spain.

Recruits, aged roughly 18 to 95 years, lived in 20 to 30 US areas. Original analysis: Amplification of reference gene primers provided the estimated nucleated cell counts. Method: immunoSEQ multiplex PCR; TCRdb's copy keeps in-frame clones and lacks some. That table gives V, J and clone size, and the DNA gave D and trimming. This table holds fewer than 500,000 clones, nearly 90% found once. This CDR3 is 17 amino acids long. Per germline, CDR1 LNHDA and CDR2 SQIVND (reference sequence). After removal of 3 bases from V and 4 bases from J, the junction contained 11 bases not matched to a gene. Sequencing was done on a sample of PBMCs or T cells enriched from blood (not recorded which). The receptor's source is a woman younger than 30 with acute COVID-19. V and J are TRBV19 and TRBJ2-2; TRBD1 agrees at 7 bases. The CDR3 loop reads CASSIGTARFSTGELFF. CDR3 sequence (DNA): TGTGCCAGTAGTATCGGGACAGCTCGTTTCAGCACCGGGGAGCTGTTTTTT. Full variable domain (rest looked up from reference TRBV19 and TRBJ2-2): DGGITQSPKYLFRKEGQNVTLSCEQNLNHDAMYWYRQDPGQGLRLIYYSQIVNDFQKGDIAEGYSVSREKKESFPLTVTSAQKNPTAFYLCASSIGTARFSTGELFFGEGSRLTVL.